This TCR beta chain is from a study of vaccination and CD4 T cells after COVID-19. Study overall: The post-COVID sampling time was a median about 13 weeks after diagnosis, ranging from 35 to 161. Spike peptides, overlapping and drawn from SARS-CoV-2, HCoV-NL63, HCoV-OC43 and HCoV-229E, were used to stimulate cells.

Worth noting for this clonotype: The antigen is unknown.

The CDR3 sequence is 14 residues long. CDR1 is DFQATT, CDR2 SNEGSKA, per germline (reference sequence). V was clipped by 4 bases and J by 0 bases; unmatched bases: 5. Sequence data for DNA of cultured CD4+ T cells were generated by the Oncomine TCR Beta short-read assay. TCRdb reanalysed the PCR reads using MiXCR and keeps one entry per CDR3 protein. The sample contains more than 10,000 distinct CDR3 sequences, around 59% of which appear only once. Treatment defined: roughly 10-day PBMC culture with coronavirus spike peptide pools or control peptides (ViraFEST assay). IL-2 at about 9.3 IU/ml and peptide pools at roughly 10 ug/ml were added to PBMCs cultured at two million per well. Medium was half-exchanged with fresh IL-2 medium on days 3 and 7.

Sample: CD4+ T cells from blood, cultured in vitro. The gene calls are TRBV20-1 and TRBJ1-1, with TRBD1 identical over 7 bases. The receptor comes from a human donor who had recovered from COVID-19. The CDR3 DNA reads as TGCAGTGCTAAGGACAGGATAATGAACACTGAAGCTTTCTTT. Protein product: CSAKDRIMNTEAFF.